These 20 T cell receptor beta chains came from one sample sequenced in a study of T-cell reconstitution after alpha-beta-depleted transplantation in children. The library targeted TCRbeta and was prepared with unique molecular identifiers. TCRdb itself ran the PCR reads through MiXCR, one entry per CDR3 protein. The data show about 420,000 distinct CDR3 sequences, 11% seen once. Specimen: PBMCs from the stem cell graft donor, collected from the stem cell graft. The receptors shown here come from a human donor who donated a stem cell graft to a child with acute myeloid leukemia.

This clonotype has only a few counts. The chain links TRBV20-1 to TRBJ2-1; 10 bases match TRBD2. CDR3 size: 13 residues. Germline lookup yields CDR1 DFQATT and CDR2 SNEGSKA (reference sequence). The V and J ends lost 8 bases and 9 bases, in that order; junction bases with no gene match: 10. Written as DNA, the CDR3 is TGCAGTCCGGGGCTAGCGGGAGCGGGTGAGCAGTTCTTC. Protein: CSPGLAGAGEQFF.

In this sample, this clonotype turned up a few times. The V call is TRBV12-3 or TRBV12-4, the J call TRBJ2-1; TRBD1 aligns across 7 bases. V dropped 2 bases and J dropped 8; count of bases not matched to a gene: 6. The CDR3 has 14 residues. The CDR3 nucleotides read TGTGCCAGCAGTTTATTCGGCCAGGGGGATGAGCAGTTCTTC. Its protein is CASSLFGQGDEQFF.

The V gene is TRBV20-1, the J gene TRBJ1-4, with D hard to call. Germline-derived CDR1 and CDR2 are DFQATT and SNEGSKA (reference sequence). The CDR3 runs to 13 residues. V was clipped by 6 bases and J by 7 bases, with 15 bases between them. The CDR3 nucleotides are TGCAGTGCGCCACGGCCAGGAGCTGAAAAACTGTTTTTT. This translates into CSAPRPGAEKLFF.

This clonotype turned up a few times. The V call is TRBV12-3 or TRBV12-4, the J call TRBJ2-1; the match to TRBD1 covers 10 bases. J gave up 3 bases and V 6 bases, and 8 bases lay outside the gene matches. This CDR3 region has 16 residues. CDR3 nucleotide sequence: TGTGCCAGCAGCACACAGGGACAGGGGCACTACAATGAGCAGTTCTTC. It yields the protein CASSTQGQGHYNEQFF.

There are a few counts of this clonotype. The chain combines TRBV29-1 with TRBJ2-6; 10 bases line up with TRBD1. CDR1 and CDR2 from the germline V gene are SQVTM and ANQGSEA. The CDR3 sequence is 16 residues long. V was clipped by 6 bases and J by 0 bases; unmatched bases: 5. CDR3 DNA sequence: TGCAGCGTGCAGGGACAGGGGAACTCTGGGGCCAACGTCCTGACTTTC. It is translated as CSVQGQGNSGANVLTF.

This clonotype was seen a few times. This chain connects TRBV20-1 to TRBJ2-5, with D perhaps matching TRBD2 (5 bases). Germline V lookup: CDR1 DFQATT, CDR2 SNEGSKA (reference sequence). V lost 2 bases and J lost 5, with 12 bases in between. This CDR3 spans 13 amino acids. The CDR3: CSARTDSGETQYF. The CDR3, as DNA: TGCAGTGCTAGAACAGACTCGGGGGAGACCCAGTACTTC.

This clonotype was seen at least ten times. The chain carries TRBV6-5 and TRBJ1-4; tentatively, D is TRBD1 (6 bases). Trimming removed 3 bases at V and 11 bases at J, with 19 bases between. Per germline, CDR1 MNHEY and CDR2 SVGAGI. The CDR3 has 15 amino acids. This chain's CDR3 is CASSYVQGGSWKLFF. In DNA form, the CDR3 reads TGTGCCAGCAGTTATGTACAGGGAGGTTCGTGGAAACTGTTTTTT.

This clonotype was seen ten or more times. J is TRBJ2-3 and V is TRBV11-2; 7 positions agree with TRBD2. Germline assignment: CDR1 SGHAT and CDR2 FQNNGV. The ends lost 0 bases at V and 0 bases at J; junction bases unmatched: 9. This CDR3 contains 18 residues. The DNA for the CDR3 is TGTGCCAGCAGCTTAGATCCCCCTAGCGGTCCCAGCACAGATACGCAGTATTTT. Translated, it gives CASSLDPPSGPSTDTQYF.

This clonotype was observed a handful of times. DNA for the CDR3: TGCAGCGTTGGATTCTGGACAGATAACAATGAGCAGTTCTTC. Protein: CSVGFWTDNNEQFF. The chain uses TRBV29-1 and TRBJ2-1; D might be TRBD1 (6 bases). This CDR3 has 14 amino acids. Trimming cost V 4 bases and J 5 bases, with 15 bases left between them. From germline, CDR1 is SQVTM and CDR2 ANQGSEA.

The V call is TRBV29-1, the J call TRBJ2-5, with a tentative D call TRBD2 (6 bases). The CDR3 has 10 amino acids. The germline CDR1 and CDR2 sequences are SQVTM and ANQGSEA. V lost 8 bases, J lost 4 bases, and 8 bases lay in between. The CDR3 spells CSCGVETQYF. DNA of the CDR3: TGCAGCTGCGGGGTAGAGACCCAGTACTTC. Full variable domain (outside the CDR3, taken from reference TRBV29-1 and TRBJ2-5): SAVISQKPSRDICQRGTSLTIQCQVDSQVTMMFWYRQQPGQSLTLIATANQGSEATYESGFVIDKFPISRPNLTFSTLTVSNMSPEDSSIYLCSCGVETQYFGPGTRLLVL.

CDR3 protein: CATQGLGTEGRGSNQPQHF. The CDR3 DNA is TGTGCCACCCAGGGGTTAGGGACAGAGGGTAGAGGGAGCAATCAGCCCCAGCATTTT. This rearrangement joins TRBV10-3 to TRBJ1-5; 7 bases agree with TRBD1. From germline, CDR1 is ENHRY and CDR2 SYGVKD. With 10 bases clipped from V and 1 base from J, the junction kept 22 bases outside the gene matches. CDR3 length: 19 residues.

This clonotype turned up a few times. The V and J genes are TRBV9 and TRBJ2-5, with D possibly being TRBD1 (5 bases). CDR3 length: 16 amino acids. The V end lost 0 bases, the J end lost 3 bases, and 15 bases lay between the germline ends. Germline V gene lookup returns CDR1 SGDLS and CDR2 YYNGEE. In DNA form, the CDR3 reads TGTGCCAGCAGCGTAGGGGTCTGGGGCTATGAAGAGACCCAGTACTTC. This codes for CASSVGVWGYEETQYF.

In this sample, this clonotype turned up many times. The gene calls are TRBV15 and TRBJ1-3, with D uncertain. V was trimmed by 0 bases and J by 0 bases, leaving 12 bases between them. The CDR3 has 17 residues. Per germline, CDR1 LNHNV and CDR2 YYDKDF (reference sequence). CDR3 nucleotide sequence: TGTGCCACCAGCAGAGATGGGCAGGCCAACTCTGGAAACACCATATATTTT. This codes for CATSRDGQANSGNTIYF.

This clonotype was detected only a few times. The chain joins TRBV7-2 to TRBJ2-5, with TRBD2 matching 7 bases. The CDR3 is 13 residues long. Germline V gene lookup returns CDR1 SGHTA and CDR2 FQGNSA. V shed 5 bases, J shed 4 bases, and the junction held 4 bases outside the gene matches. The chain's CDR3 is CASSRLAGETQYF. The DNA for the CDR3 is TGTGCCAGCAGCCGTTTAGCGGGAGAGACCCAGTACTTC.

A few counts support this clonotype. J is TRBJ2-1 and V is TRBV3-1; D unclear. Germline CDR1 LGHDT, CDR2 YNNKEL (reference sequence). V was cut by 0 bases and J by 10 bases, with 7 bases left in between. The CDR3 has 12 amino acids. The CDR3 DNA follows: TGTGCCAGCAGCCAAGAAAGTGGGGAGCAGTTCTTC. It yields the protein CASSQESGEQFF.

A few counts support this clonotype. J is TRBJ2-1 and V is TRBV10-3; no clear D. V dropped 8 bases and J dropped 0 bases, with 20 bases sitting between them. This CDR3 contains 17 residues. The germline V gene encodes CDR1 ENHRY and CDR2 SYGVKD. Here the CDR3 reads CAIHPSARMSSYNEQFF. The CDR3 DNA reads as TGTGCCATCCACCCATCGGCGCGGATGAGCTCCTACAATGAGCAGTTCTTC.

This clonotype was seen more than once but under ten times. The CDR3 here is CASSPKPASGTDTQYF. CDR3 sequence (DNA): TGTGCCAGCAGTCCGAAGCCGGCTAGCGGGACAGATACGCAGTATTTT. The rearrangement uses TRBV12-3 or TRBV12-4 and TRBJ2-3; 8 positions match TRBD2. The CDR3 has 16 amino acids. V lost 5 bases, J lost 3 bases, and 10 bases stayed unmatched.

This clonotype was seen at least ten times. CDR3 DNA sequence: TGCAGTGCTCGTTATAGCGGGGGGGCTGATACGCAGTATTTT. This codes for CSARYSGGADTQYF. This chain uses TRBV20-1 with TRBJ2-3; 11 bases agree with TRBD2. The V gene's germline CDR1 is DFQATT and CDR2 SNEGSKA (reference sequence). The trim removed 5 bases at V and 6 bases at J, leaving 7 bases unmatched. The CDR3 totals 14 residues.

This chain connects TRBV30 to TRBJ2-1; TRBD2 agrees at 10 bases. Germline loops: CDR1 GTSNPN, CDR2 SVGIG (reference sequence). V lost 3 bases to trimming and J lost 1 base; unmatched junction nucleotides: 12. The CDR3 is 18 amino acids. The CDR3 protein is CAWSDTSGNMRSYNEQFF. CDR3 nucleotides: TGTGCCTGGAGCGATACTAGCGGGAACATGAGGTCCTACAATGAGCAGTTCTTC.

The gene calls are TRBV4-2 and TRBJ2-6; D possibly uses TRBD1 or TRBD2 (5 bases each). The CDR3 contains 17 residues. V lost 3 bases and J lost 2, with 14 bases in between. Germline lookup yields CDR1 LGHNA and CDR2 YNFKEQ. CDR3 sequence reads: CASSHPQQGPGANVLTF. The CDR3, as DNA: TGTGCCAGCAGCCATCCCCAGCAGGGACCTGGGGCCAACGTCCTGACTTTC.